This T cell receptor beta chain is drawn from a study of blood T cell repertoires in COVID-19. In the authors' methods: Reference gene primer amplification in the assay estimated nucleated cell counts. Using immunoSEQ multiplex PCR, the repertoire was profiled, and TCRdb retains in-frame clones only, with some absent. D and trimming come from the DNA, and the V and J calls and clone size come from that table. The table lists about 120,000 clones, more than 75% of them singletons. Germline loops: CDR1 MNHEY, CDR2 SVGEGT. J lost 5 bases, V lost 6 bases, and 13 bases had no gene match. This CDR3 is built from 16 residues.

The rearrangement links TRBV6-2 or TRBV6-3 to TRBJ2-1, with 7 bases aligning to TRBD1. The sample taken for sequencing was peripheral blood. The source is a woman aged 45-65 years with acute or convalescent COVID-19. The CDR3 sequence: CASSLDREWTNNEQFF. CDR3 nucleotides: TGTGCCAGCAGCCTCGACAGGGAGTGGACGAACAATGAGCAGTTCTTC.